This entry lists 15 T cell receptor beta chains sequenced from one sample in a study of breast tumors, draining lymph nodes, adjacent tissues. Samples came from axillary lymph nodes draining the breast cancer. A single record per CDR3 protein comes from TCRdb applying MiXCR to the multiplex PCR reads. The table records 150,000 to 200,000 distinct CDR3 sequences, roughly 29% of them present only once. Specimen: axillary lymph node tissue. All receptors come from a female donor with breast cancer. Some clones in this sample may be carry-over from other donors' samples.

This clonotype has a count of ten or more. The rearrangement uses TRBV19 and TRBJ1-2; 9 bases are shared with TRBD1. J gave up 3 bases and V 6 bases, and 11 bases lay outside the gene matches. This CDR3 has 16 residues. The germline CDR1 and CDR2 sequences are LNHDA and SQIVND (reference sequence). This CDR3 reads CASSMNGQGMYYGYTF. The CDR3 bases are TGTGCCAGTAGCATGAATGGACAGGGGATGTACTATGGCTACACCTTC.

Notes on this clonotype: Being one base from a much bigger clone, this may be a read error. The chain carries TRBV6-5 and TRBJ2-1; D not resolved. Looked up from germline, CDR1 is MNHEY and CDR2 is SVGAGI. This CDR3 comprises 14 residues. Here the CDR3 DNA reads TGTGCCGGCAGTTCGACTGAGACCTACAATGAGCAGTTCTTC. This codes for CAGSSTETYNEQFF.

To note about this clonotype: This sequence may be a read error, since a much larger clone differs from it by one base. V and J are TRBV27 and TRBJ2-7; tentative D call: TRBD2 (5 bases). The CDR3 has 14 residues. CDR1 and CDR2 from the germline V gene are MNHEY and SMNVEV (reference sequence). CDR3 loop: CASSTRLDSYGQYF. CDR3 nucleotides: TGTGCCAGCAGTACCCGACTGGACTCCTACGGGCAGTACTTC.

As for this clonotype: One base away lies a much larger clone, so this may be a sequencing read error. The chain links TRBV20-1 to TRBJ1-2; 7 nucleotides align to TRBD1. CDR1 DFQATT and CDR2 SNEGSKA come from the germline V gene (reference sequence). CDR3 length: 13 residues. The CDR3, as DNA: TGCAGTGCTCCAACCAAAGGGGGCTATGCCTACACCTTC. Amino acids: CSAPTKGGYAYTF.

V gene TRBV2 combines with J gene TRBJ2-5, with D possibly being TRBD1 or TRBD2 (5 bases each). The CDR3 consists of 14 residues. With 2 bases removed from V and 5 bases from J, the gap between germline ends came to 12 bases. CDR1 SNHLY and CDR2 FYNNEI come from the germline V gene. CDR3 protein: CASSERGAGETQYF. CDR3 DNA sequence: TGTGCCAGCAGTGAAAGAGGGGCCGGGGAGACCCAGTACTTC.

This clonotype was detected once. The chain recombines TRBV6-4 with TRBJ2-5; TRBD1 aligns across 7 bases. The CDR3 sequence is 16 residues long. From germline, CDR1 is MRHNA and CDR2 SNTAGT. J gave up 2 bases and V 8 bases, and 14 bases lay outside the gene matches. The CDR3 spells CASGPGDSLNQETQYF. The DNA of the CDR3 is TGTGCCAGCGGCCCTGGGGACAGCCTTAATCAAGAGACCCAGTACTTC.

This clonotype was seen ten or more times. The rearrangement uses TRBV9 and TRBJ2-3; D possibly corresponds to TRBD1 (7 bases). Germline CDR1 reads SGDLS; CDR2 reads YYNGEE. Trimming stripped 0 bases from V and 3 bases from J, with 14 bases between. CDR3 length equals 16 residues. The CDR3 sequence is CASSVAGGGGTDTQYF. The CDR3 DNA reads TGTGCCAGCAGCGTAGCAGGGGGTGGAGGGACAGATACGCAGTATTTT.

A note on this clonotype: One junction end disagrees with the germline gene, perhaps due to a read error. The V gene is TRBV7-7, the J gene TRBJ2-3; 12 nucleotides line up with TRBD2. Germline V gene sequence: CDR1 SSHAT, CDR2 FNYEAQ (reference sequence). The CDR3 totals 18 residues. The CDR3 region has the DNA TGTGCTAGCAGACCTGACCCGGGACTAGCGGGTAGCACAGATACGCTGTATTTT. Translated: CASRPDPGLAGSTDTLYF.

This chain joins TRBV5-1 and TRBJ1-3, with a tentative D call TRBD1 (5 bases). CDR3 length: 14 amino acids. Germline V CDR1 and CDR2: SGHRS, YFSETQ. Trimming took 7 bases from V and 0 from J, leaving 11 bases between them. In DNA form, the CDR3 reads TGCGCCAGCGGCGGGGGAGCCTCTGGAAACACCATATATTTT. The encoded protein is CASGGGASGNTIYF.

Concerning this clonotype itself: This likely comes from a read error, as the CDR3 has no conserved phenylalanine or tryptophan at its end. The DNA is left out, because the CDR3 cannot be placed on it with certainty; the CDR3 is given as TCRdb lists it. V is TRBV2 and J is TRBJ2-6; the table's D call of TRBD1 was not tested on the DNA. Germline V gene lookup returns CDR1 SNHLY and CDR2 FYNNEI. The CDR3 length is 8 residues, termini included. CDR3 sequence: CASSTTRP.

Turning to this clonotype: Here the CDR3 omits its conserved ending phenylalanine or tryptophan, so a read error is the likely source. The CDR3 sequence is CASSHRQGWGQPQHS. In DNA, the CDR3 is TGTGCCAGCAGCCACCGGCAGGGATGGGGTCAGCCCCAGCATTCT. The rearrangement uses TRBV6-5 and TRBJ1-5, with a tentative D call TRBD1 (5 bases). The CDR3 sequence is 15 residues long. Germline V CDR1 and CDR2: MNHEY, SVGAGI. Trimming shortened V by 6 bases and J by 6 bases, and 18 bases separated the two germline ends.

This clonotype appeared many times. The chain employs TRBV9 and TRBJ2-1; 8 positions agree with TRBD2. From germline, CDR1 is SGDLS and CDR2 YYNGEE. Trimming took 0 bases from V and 4 from J; bases not matched to a gene: 6. This CDR3 contains 16 residues. The CDR3: CASSVEAGEVYNEQFF. The DNA for the CDR3 is TGTGCCAGCAGCGTAGAAGCGGGAGAAGTGTACAATGAGCAGTTCTTC. Full variable domain (missing parts from reference TRBV9 and TRBJ2-1): DSGVTQTPKHLITATGQRVTLRCSPRSGDLSVYWYQQSLDQGLQFLIQYYNGEERAKGNILERFSAQQFPDLHSELNLSSLELGDSALYFCASSVEAGEVYNEQFFGPGTRLTVL.

A few counts support this clonotype. The rearrangement uses TRBV19 and TRBJ1-1; unclear D gene. Germline CDR1 is LNHDA and CDR2 is SQIVND (reference sequence). The CDR3 consists of 11 residues. With 5 bases removed from V and 8 bases from J, the gap between germline ends came to 9 bases. CDR3: CASSWGYEAFF. CDR3 coding DNA: TGTGCCAGTAGTTGGGGATACGAAGCTTTCTTT.

The sample holds one count of this clonotype. The chain combines TRBV2 with TRBJ1-5; unclear D gene. CDR1 is SNHLY and CDR2 is FYNNEI in the germline V gene. The CDR3 has 13 residues. Trimming stripped 3 bases from V and 14 bases from J, with 17 bases between. The CDR3 coding sequence is TGTGCCAGCAGTGAGGAGCGGGATACCTACGAGCATTTT. Translation gives CASSEERDTYEHF.

This chain uses TRBV6-6 with TRBJ1-2; TRBD1 might be the D (5 bases). The germline V and J ends were trimmed by 0 bases and 4 bases, with 9 bases remaining between them. This CDR3 has 14 amino acids. The germline gives CDR1 MNHNY, CDR2 SVGAGI (reference sequence). The CDR3 nucleotides are TGTGCCAGCAGTTACTCGGGGGAGCGCTATGGCTACACCTTC. Translating gives CASSYSGERYGYTF.